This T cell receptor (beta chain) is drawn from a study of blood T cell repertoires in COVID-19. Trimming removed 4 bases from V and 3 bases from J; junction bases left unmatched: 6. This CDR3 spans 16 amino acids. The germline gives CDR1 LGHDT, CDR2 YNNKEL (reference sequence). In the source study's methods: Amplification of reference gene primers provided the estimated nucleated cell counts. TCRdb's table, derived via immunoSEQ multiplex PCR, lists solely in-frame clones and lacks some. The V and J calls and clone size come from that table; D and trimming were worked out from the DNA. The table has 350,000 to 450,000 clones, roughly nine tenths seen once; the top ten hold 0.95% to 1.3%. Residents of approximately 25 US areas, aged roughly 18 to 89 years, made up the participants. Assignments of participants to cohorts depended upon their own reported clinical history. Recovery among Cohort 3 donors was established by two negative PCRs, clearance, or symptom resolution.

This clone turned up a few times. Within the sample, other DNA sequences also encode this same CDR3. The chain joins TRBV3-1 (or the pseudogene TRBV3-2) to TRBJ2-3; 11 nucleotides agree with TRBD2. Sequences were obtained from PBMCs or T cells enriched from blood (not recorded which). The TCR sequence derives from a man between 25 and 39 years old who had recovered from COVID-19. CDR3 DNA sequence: TGTGCCAGCAGCCCCTTAGCGGGAGGGCCGACAGATACGCAGTATTTT. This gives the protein CASSPLAGGPTDTQYF.